This is a list of T cell receptor beta chains from one sample in a study of spatial heterogeneity in lung cancer. In TCRdb, the 5' RACE reads were re-called with MiXCR into one record per CDR3 protein. The sample lists 2,500 to 3,000 distinct CDR3 sequences, approximately 49% occurring once. The source was lung tumor tissue, collected at surgery. The receptors here all came from a male donor with early-stage non-small cell lung cancer. The CDR3 runs from the conserved cysteine through the conserved F or W. Fields, in order: J gene, V gene, clone size, D gene, CDR3 DNA, CDR3 protein. D genes are given only for firm matches. The size entry is marked missing in some rows and otherwise reads once, few, many or a size class.

TRBJ2-1 TRBV7-9 few TRBD2 TGTGCCACCGGACTAGCAGTTGACAATGAGCAGTTCTTC CATGLAVDNEQFF
TRBJ2-3 TRBV7-9 NA NA TGTGCCAGCAGCTCCGGGACGGGAAGCACAGATACGCAGTATTTT CASSSGTGSTDTQYF
TRBJ2-3 TRBV7-3 medium-sized NA TGTGCCAGCAGTCCCCAACTAGCTACAGCAGATACGCAGTATTTT CASSPQLATADTQYF
TRBJ1-1 TRBV14 NA NA TGTGCCAGCAGCCGGAAAATGAACACTGAAGCTTTCTTT CASSRKMNTEAFF
TRBJ2-5 TRBV3-1 NA NA TGTGCCAGCAGCCGTAATCAAGAGACCCAGTACTTC CASSRNQETQYF
TRBJ2-7 TRBV6-5 once NA TGTGCCAGCAGTTACGCACGGGGTTACGAGCAGTACTTC CASSYARGYEQYF
TRBJ2-6 TRBV4-3 NA TRBD2 TGCGCCAGCAGCCAAGAGGGAGGGACTGGGGCCAACGTCCTGACTTTC CASSQEGGTGANVLTF
TRBJ2-1 TRBV6-2/TRBV6-3 medium-sized NA TGTGCCAGCAGTCTCCTCTCGCGCCTGAGCTCCTACAATGAGCAGTTCTTC CASSLLSRLSSYNEQFF
TRBJ2-5 TRBV6-2/TRBV6-3 NA NA TGTGCCAGCACCGCCGCCGGGAGCTTAGAGACCCAGTACTTC CASTAAGSLETQYF
TRBJ2-7 TRBV6-5 NA TRBD1 TGTGCCAGCAGTTACTACAAGACAGGGTCCTACGAGCAGTACTTC CASSYYKTGSYEQYF
TRBJ2-7 TRBV10-1 NA TRBD1 TGCGCCAGCAGTGATGGGACAGGGGTTTACGAGCAGTACTTC CASSDGTGVYEQYF
TRBJ2-1 TRBV29-1 NA NA TGCAGCGTTGCCGGGACTCCCCGAGGGGGTGAGCAGTTCTTC CSVAGTPRGGEQFF
TRBJ2-7 TRBV20-1 few TRBD2 TGCAGTGCTAGAGAGCCCGCTAGCGGGAGGATCTACGAGCAGTACTTC CSAREPASGRIYEQYF
TRBJ2-3 TRBV6-2/TRBV6-3 NA NA TGTGCCAGCAGTTACGGCGCGGACACAGATACGCAGTATTTT CASSYGADTDTQYF
TRBJ2-7 TRBV27 NA NA TGTGCCAGCAGTTCCGGAGGGGGCTACGAGCAGTACTTC CASSSGGGYEQYF
TRBJ2-1 TRBV5-1 medium-sized NA TGCGCCAGCAGCGCGGGACTGGGGGCGGATGAGCAGTTCTTC CASSAGLGADEQFF
TRBJ2-3 TRBV30 NA NA TGTGCCTGGAGCGCGGGGGCGGATACGCAGTATTTT CAWSAGADTQYF
TRBJ1-2 TRBV12-3/TRBV12-4 NA TRBD1 TGTGCCAGCAGGCCAGGACAGGGGGCTCGTTATGGCTACACCTTC CASRPGQGARYGYTF
TRBJ2-5 TRBV9 medium-sized NA TGTGCCAGCAGCGTAGAGGGTAGCCAAGAGACCCAGTACTTC CASSVEGSQETQYF
TRBJ2-1 TRBV7-8 NA NA TGTGCCAGCAGCCCCACCGGGCGATTCCGTAGGAGGGACAATGAGCAGTTCTTC CASSPTGRFRRRDNEQFF
TRBJ2-1 TRBV28 NA TRBD2 TGTGCCAGCAGTTCCCCGACTAGCGGGAGACGAGAGCAGTTCTTC CASSSPTSGRREQFF
TRBJ2-7 TRBV15 NA TRBD1 TGTGCCACCAGCGCTAGGACAGGATCCTACGAGCAGTACTTC CATSARTGSYEQYF
TRBJ1-1 TRBV11-3 few TRBD1 TGTGCCAGCAGCCGGGACAGGAACACTGAAGCTTTCTTT CASSRDRNTEAFF
TRBJ2-1 TRBV11-2 medium-sized TRBD2 TGTGCCAGCAGCCCCGGGACTAGCGGGTTGAATGAGCAGTTCTTC CASSPGTSGLNEQFF
TRBJ2-1 TRBV7-8 NA NA TGTGCCAGCAGCTCGGGACTCTCTTCGTACAATGAGCAGTTCTTC CASSSGLSSYNEQFF
TRBJ2-7 TRBV6-2/TRBV6-3 few NA TGTGCCAGCAGTTACGTCGGCAGGGGCTACGAGCAGTACTTC CASSYVGRGYEQYF
TRBJ2-3 TRBV7-2 NA NA TGTGCCAGCAGCTTAGGCTCGTCAGATACGCAGTATTTT CASSLGSSDTQYF
TRBJ2-3 TRBV5-1 NA NA TGCGCCAGCAGCTTGGCTAGGAGAGGTGGCACAGATACGCAGTATTTT CASSLARRGGTDTQYF
TRBJ2-7 TRBV20-1 few NA TGCAGTGCTAGAGATCCAGGTTTCTACGAGCAGTACTTC CSARDPGFYEQYF
TRBJ2-5 TRBV2 NA NA TGTGCCAGCAGTGGCGAAGAGACCCAGTACTTC CASSGEETQYF
TRBJ2-4 TRBV7-9 NA NA TGTGCCAGCAGCTTAAAAGGTTCCAAAAACATTCAGTACTTC CASSLKGSKNIQYF
TRBJ2-3 TRBV5-6 NA NA TGTGCCAGCAGCTTATTCTCCAGATACACAGATACGCAGTATTTT CASSLFSRYTDTQYF
TRBJ2-5 TRBV27 once TRBD2 TGTGCCAGCAGGACTAGCGGGGGAGGGGAGACCCAGTACTTC CASRTSGGGETQYF
TRBJ2-5 TRBV5-1 NA NA TGCGCCAGCAGCTTGGGCGGTTTCCGAGAGACCCAGTACTTC CASSLGGFRETQYF
TRBJ2-2 TRBV6-5 NA NA TGTGCCAGCAGTTGGGATAGGGGGAACACCGGGGAGCTGTTTTTT CASSWDRGNTGELFF
TRBJ2-1 TRBV28 few NA TGTGCCAGCAGTTTACCCGAACGCCATTACAATGAGCAGTTCTTC CASSLPERHYNEQFF
TRBJ2-5 TRBV23-1 NA TRBD1 TGCGCCAGCAGTCAAATTAATGCCGAGACAGGGGTTAAGGTGCAAGAGACCCAGTACTTC CASSQINAETGVKVQETQYF
TRBJ2-3 TRBV4-2 NA NA TGTGCCAGCAGCCAGAGGCCCCAACTCCAGAGGGCAGATACGCAGTATTTT CASSQRPQLQRADTQYF
TRBJ2-4 TRBV28 NA NA TGTGCCACCACGAGGCGAGGGAACATTCAGTACTTC CATTRRGNIQYF
TRBJ2-2 TRBV6-2/TRBV6-3 NA NA TGTGCCAGCAGTACCGCGGGGTTGTTCACCGGGGAGCTGTTTTTT CASSTAGLFTGELFF
TRBJ2-7 TRBV20-1 medium-sized NA TGCAGTGCTAGAGAATCGTGGTACATACGCGAGCAGTACTTC CSARESWYIREQYF
TRBJ2-7 TRBV19 large NA TGTGCCAGTAGTGGGAATGTCTACGAGCAGTACTTC CASSGNVYEQYF
TRBJ2-3 TRBV7-2 NA NA TGTGCCAGCAGCGGGACTCTGGGCACAGATACGCAGTATTTT CASSGTLGTDTQYF
TRBJ2-3 TRBV6-5 NA NA TGTGCCAGCAGTTATGGTCAGGGCGATACGCAGTATTTT CASSYGQGDTQYF
TRBJ2-3 TRBV29-1 NA NA TGCAGCGTCCCCACCCGGAGGACCCCGACAGATACGCAGTATTTT CSVPTRRTPTDTQYF
TRBJ2-3 TRBV7-3 few NA TGTGCCAGCAGCTTAAATGGGGGAAGAACAGATACGCAGTATTTT CASSLNGGRTDTQYF
TRBJ1-1 TRBV7-9 few NA TGTGCCAGCAGCTTAGCCAGATATGAAGCTTTCTTT CASSLARYEAFF
TRBJ2-4 TRBV28 once NA TGTGCCAGCAGTCCCAGGGTAGCCAAAAACATTCAGTACTTC CASSPRVAKNIQYF
TRBJ2-3 TRBV10-3 NA TRBD2 TGTGCCATCAGTGAGCGGCGTACTAGCGGGACCACAGATACGCAGTATTTT CAISERRTSGTTDTQYF
TRBJ2-7 TRBV5-6 NA NA TGTGCCAGCAGCCAGATGGTGGACGAGCAGTACTTC CASSQMVDEQYF
TRBJ1-1 TRBV20-1 NA NA TGCAGTGCTAGAGATGGAGGGGCAATGAACACTGAAGCTTTCTTT CSARDGGAMNTEAFF
TRBJ1-5 TRBV7-2 NA NA TGTGCCAGCAGCCTATCCCGCTATTCGAGCAATCAGCCCCAGCATTTT CASSLSRYSSNQPQHF
TRBJ2-3 TRBV25-1 NA TRBD2 TGTGCCACCTCCGAGCGGGAGAGGATATCGCAGTATTTT CATSERERISQYF
TRBJ2-1 TRBV5-5 medium-sized NA TGTGCCAGCAGCTTGTCGGACAATGAGCAGTTCTTC CASSLSDNEQFF
TRBJ1-6 TRBV7-2 NA NA TGTGCCAGCAGCCCAAATGGGGGCCCGAATTCACCCCTCCACTTT CASSPNGGPNSPLHF